This T cell receptor beta chain originates from a study of T cells in Graves' hyperthyroidism and ophthalmopathy. Study summary: Blood was drawn when the patient was first diagnosed and still untreated. Notes on the study in general: Blood samples included most of the expanded thyroid clonotypes exceeding 0.001.

Hyperthyroidism was newly diagnosed in patients aged 18 to 65 (duration under 2 months). Patients were excluded because of uncontrolled infection, other autoimmune disease, pregnancy or lactation. The investigators amplified TCR beta CDR3 regions from RNA transcripts. TCR CDR3 underwent first-round RT-PCR with the HTBI primer set. TCRdb reanalysed the multiplex PCR reads using MiXCR and keeps one entry per CDR3 protein. The sample consists of about 400,000 distinct CDR3 sequences, approximately 15% of them appearing once. In the case of this clonotype: Its antigen is not identified.

The CDR3 is made up of 13 amino acids. Germline lookup yields CDR1 MNHNS and CDR2 SASEGT. The V end was cut by 8 bases, the J end by 2 bases, with 12 bases between. The TCR was taken from a woman in her 30s with Graves' hyperthyroidism. The specimen sequenced was blood. The chain is built from TRBV6-1 and TRBJ2-5; TRBD2 might be the D (7 bases). DNA of the CDR3: TGTGCCAGCGGGCGGGGGCGACAAGAGACCCAGTACTTC. This gives the protein CASGRGRQETQYF.